What follows are 21 T cell receptor beta chains derived from one specimen sequenced in a study of cytomegalovirus exposure and HLA in healthy donors (dated by TCRdb to about 2017). Library generation was performed with the immunoSEQ multiplex PCR assay. A mixture of 60 forward primers for TCR Vbeta segments and 13 reverse primers for TCR Jbeta segments was used in the multiplex PCR. The immuneACCESS repertoire file appears here via TCRdb, limited to in-frame rearrangements. These files lack a portion of the clones; in checked studies, under half of the deficit traces to unresolved V genes, and the cause of the others is not known. A total of some 150,000 clones appear in this sample, about 74% of them only once. Of the sample, roughly 4.6% is held by the ten largest clones. Sequencing used PBMCs. These receptors originate from a woman aged 45-65 years in good health and CMV-seronegative.

This clone was detected once. This chain joins TRBV9 and TRBJ2-1, with 11 bases matching TRBD1. This CDR3 comprises 15 residues. Looked up from germline, CDR1 is SGDLS and CDR2 is YYNGEE. Germline trimming cut 1 base from V and 6 bases from J; bases unmatched to any gene: 3. CDR3 in amino acids: CASSVPGQGANEQFF. Here the CDR3 DNA reads TGTGCCAGCAGCGTACCAGGACAGGGGGCCAATGAGCAGTTCTTC.

The chain has TRBV15 and TRBJ2-5; D may be TRBD2 (6 bases). CDR1 is LNHNV and CDR2 is YYDKDF in the germline V gene (reference sequence). The length of the CDR3 is 14 residues. V was clipped by 6 bases and J by 2 bases, with 13 bases between them. The CDR3 is CATRAGGDQETQYF. CDR3 sequence (DNA): TGTGCCACCAGGGCCGGCGGGGATCAAGAGACCCAGTACTTC.

The chain links TRBV7-2 to TRBJ1-2, with D possibly matching TRBD1 (6 bases). CDR1 and CDR2 (germline): SGHTA, FQGNSA. The CDR3 length is 13 residues. Trimming took 5 bases from V and 7 from J, leaving 14 bases between them. The chain's CDR3 is CASSGSGVGGYTF. DNA of the CDR3: TGTGCCAGCAGCGGTTCAGGGGTGGGTGGCTACACCTTC.

The CDR3 protein is CASSLPPGQGMDNEQFF. In DNA, the CDR3 is TGTGCCAGCAGCTTACCGCCGGGACAGGGAATGGACAATGAGCAGTTCTTC. The rearrangement links TRBV7-9 to TRBJ2-1; the match to TRBD1 covers 9 bases. The CDR3 sequence is 17 residues long. V lost 2 bases and J lost 5; bases outside the gene matches: 10. Germline CDR1 is SEHNR and CDR2 is FQNEAQ (reference sequence).

This clone turned up a few times. The CDR3 DNA sequence: TGTGCCTGGAGTGATGACAGGAGAGGATTGTACGAGCAGTACTTC. It yields the protein CAWSDDRRGLYEQYF. The chain combines TRBV30 with TRBJ2-7; a possible D gene is TRBD1 (6 bases). Germline-derived CDR1 and CDR2 are GTSNPN and SVGIG (reference sequence). Trimming took off 1 base at V and 4 bases at J, with 17 bases between the two ends. This CDR3 region has 15 residues.

J is TRBJ2-5 and V is TRBV30; 8 bases map to TRBD1. The assigned J gene may be wrong: the sequence end matches TRBJ2-7 better. The CDR3 runs 14 residues. Per germline, CDR1 GTSNPN and CDR2 SVGIG (reference sequence). The CDR3, as DNA: TGTGCCTGGAGTCTGGACAGGGTGGCCTACGAGCAGTACTTC. Protein product: CAWSLDRVAYEQYF.

The V and J genes are TRBV4-2 and TRBJ2-1, with TRBD1 identical over 9 bases. This CDR3 comprises 15 residues. V lost 4 bases, J lost 4 bases, and 5 bases stayed unmatched. Germline CDR1 and CDR2: LGHNA and YNFKEQ. This CDR3 is CASSLRDRAYNEQFF. The CDR3 DNA sequence: TGTGCCAGCAGCCTGCGGGACAGGGCATACAATGAGCAGTTCTTC.

V is TRBV7-8 and J is TRBJ1-5; TRBD1 matches 8 bases. The CDR3 sequence is 15 residues long. The V segment lost 4 bases and the J segment 2 bases; nucleotides outside the gene matches: 4. CDR1 and CDR2 from the germline V gene are SGHVS and FQNEAQ. CDR3 sequence: CASSYGQGGNQPQHF. The CDR3 DNA is TGTGCCAGCAGCTATGGACAGGGAGGCAATCAGCCCCAGCATTTT. The full variable domain, its missing parts supplied by reference TRBV7-8 and TRBJ1-5, is GAGVSQSPRYKVAKRGQDVALRCDPISGHVSLFWYQQALGQGPEFLTYFQNEAQLDKSGLPSDRFFAERPEGSVSTLKIQRTQQEDSAVYLCASSYGQGGNQPQHFGDGTRLSIL.

V usage is TRBV2 and J usage is TRBJ1-4; D is uncertain. V lost 11 bases to trimming and J lost 4 bases, with 17 bases between them. This CDR3 is built from 14 residues. Germline CDR1 and CDR2: SNHLY and FYNNEI. CDR3 amino acids: CAGGWKRSNEKLFF. CDR3 nucleotide sequence: TGTGCCGGCGGCTGGAAACGGAGTAATGAAAAACTGTTTTTT.

The chain combines TRBV14 with TRBJ2-2, with D possibly matching TRBD2 (6 bases). CDR3 length: 15 residues. Trimming shortened V by 7 bases and J by 4 bases, and 16 bases separated the two germline ends. From germline, CDR1 is SGHDN and CDR2 FVKESK. The CDR3 sequence is CASTAGPLSTGELFF. Here the CDR3 DNA reads TGTGCCAGCACCGCGGGACCCCTTAGCACCGGGGAGCTGTTTTTT.

The J gene is TRBJ2-2, the V gene TRBV5-1, with 9 bases fitting TRBD1. The V gene end was trimmed by 4 bases and the J gene end by 5 bases; junction bases not matched to a gene: 9. This CDR3 contains 16 residues. Germline assignment: CDR1 SGHRS and CDR2 YFSETQ. CDR3 sequence: CASSVSQGAGTGELFF. The CDR3 DNA follows: TGCGCCAGCAGCGTCTCACAGGGGGCCGGGACCGGGGAGCTGTTTTTT. Full variable domain (missing parts from reference TRBV5-1 and TRBJ2-2): KAGVTQTPRYLIKTRGQQVTLSCSPISGHRSVSWYQQTPGQGLQFLFEYFSETQRNKGNFPGRFSGRQFSNSRSEMNVSTLELGDSALYLCASSVSQGAGTGELFFGEGSRLTVL.

This chain links TRBV27 with TRBJ1-2; TRBD1 might be the D (5 bases). Germline V gene sequence: CDR1 MNHEY, CDR2 SMNVEV (reference sequence). Trimming shortened V by 3 bases and J by 7 bases, and 12 bases separated the two germline ends. This CDR3 has 13 amino acids. CDR3 sequence (DNA): TGTGCCAGCAGTTTCACCCGCCAGGGTGGCTACACCTTC. Protein product: CASSFTRQGGYTF.

In this sample, this clone turned up once. The V and J genes are TRBV30 and TRBJ1-2; TRBD1 is a possible D gene (5 bases). The ends were cut back, 0 bases at V and 2 bases at J, with 13 bases in the middle. The CDR3 is made up of 15 amino acids. The germline gives CDR1 GTSNPN, CDR2 SVGIG (reference sequence). The CDR3, as DNA: TGTGCCTGGAGTGTACCAGGGCCAGAGAACTATGGCTACACCTTC. Its translation is CAWSVPGPENYGYTF.

This clone showed up just a few times. The genes are TRBV29-1 and TRBJ2-7; D unresolved. V gave up 3 bases and J gave up 4 bases, with 16 bases separating them. Germline V gene data show CDR1 as SQVTM and CDR2 as ANQGSEA. The CDR3 covers 14 residues. The chain's CDR3 is CSVDLQAGGYEQYF. CDR3 coding DNA: TGCAGCGTTGACCTCCAGGCCGGTGGGTACGAGCAGTACTTC.

The rearrangement links TRBV5-1 to TRBJ1-1; a weak D match, TRBD1 (6 bases). The V end was cut by 3 bases, the J end by 4 bases, with 10 bases between. The CDR3 runs to 13 residues. Germline CDR1 and CDR2: SGHRS and YFSETQ. CDR3 sequence reads: CASSSTGGTEAFF. The CDR3 DNA sequence: TGCGCCAGCAGCTCGACAGGTGGCACTGAAGCTTTCTTT. Drawing the rest from reference TRBV5-1 and TRBJ1-1, the complete variable domain is KAGVTQTPRYLIKTRGQQVTLSCSPISGHRSVSWYQQTPGQGLQFLFEYFSETQRNKGNFPGRFSGRQFSNSRSEMNVSTLELGDSALYLCASSSTGGTEAFFGQGTRLTVV.

This clone occurred a few times. The chain combines TRBV5-5 with TRBJ2-7, with TRBD1 matching 8 bases. The CDR3 consists of 15 residues. Per the germline V gene, CDR1 is SGHKS and CDR2 is YYEKEE (reference sequence). V was pared by 3 bases and J by 4 bases, with 9 bases of the junction left unmatched. The CDR3: CASSSTPGGSYEQYF. As DNA, the CDR3 is TGTGCCAGCAGCTCAACCCCAGGGGGCTCGTACGAGCAGTACTTC.

The CDR3 DNA follows: TGTGCCAGCGGATCCAGGGGCGCTTGGAGTGGCTACACCTTC. Protein product: CASGSRGAWSGYTF. The rearrangement uses TRBV7-9 and TRBJ1-2, with a tentative D call TRBD1 (6 bases). This CDR3 comprises 14 residues. Germline V CDR1 and CDR2: SEHNR, FQNEAQ (reference sequence). V dropped 8 bases and J dropped 7 bases, with 20 bases sitting between them.

The chain is built from TRBV7-2 and TRBJ2-1, with 7 bases lining up with TRBD1. J gave up 10 bases and V 5 bases, and 17 bases lay outside the gene matches. The CDR3 loop spans 16 amino acids. Germline V gene data show CDR1 as SGHTA and CDR2 as FQGNSA. Here the CDR3 DNA reads TGTGCCAGCAGCCGTGTGGTGGGGACCAGCAGGGGGGAGCAGTTCTTC. As protein: CASSRVVGTSRGEQFF.

This clone was counted between two and nine times. This chain links TRBV25-1 with TRBJ2-5; 10 bases are shared with TRBD2. There are 14 residues in the CDR3. CDR1 is MGHDK, CDR2 SYGVNS, per germline. V lost 11 bases and J lost 1; bases outside the gene matches: 7. The CDR3 loop is CAGPGLAFQETQYF. The CDR3 nucleotides are TGTGCCGGACCGGGACTAGCGTTCCAAGAGACCCAGTACTTC.

The rearrangement uses TRBV2 and TRBJ2-7; no firm D call. Between the trimmed V and J ends, which lost 2 bases and 4 bases, there was a span of 15 bases. Germline values: CDR1 SNHLY, CDR2 FYNNEI. The CDR3 totals 15 residues. The CDR3 DNA follows: TGTGCCAGCAGTGAATCTCCCATCGGGTTTTACGAGCAGTACTTC. Amino acids: CASSESPIGFYEQYF.

A single count supports this clone. This chain uses TRBV11-2 with TRBJ1-1, with a weak D call TRBD1 (6 bases). The CDR3 totals 14 residues. Per the germline V gene, CDR1 is SGHAT and CDR2 is FQNNGV. V lost 1 base, J lost 5 bases, and 11 bases lay in between. CDR3 coding DNA: TGTGCCAGCAGCTTAGGGGGGCGCATTACTGAAGCTTTCTTT. Amino acid sequence: CASSLGGRITEAFF.